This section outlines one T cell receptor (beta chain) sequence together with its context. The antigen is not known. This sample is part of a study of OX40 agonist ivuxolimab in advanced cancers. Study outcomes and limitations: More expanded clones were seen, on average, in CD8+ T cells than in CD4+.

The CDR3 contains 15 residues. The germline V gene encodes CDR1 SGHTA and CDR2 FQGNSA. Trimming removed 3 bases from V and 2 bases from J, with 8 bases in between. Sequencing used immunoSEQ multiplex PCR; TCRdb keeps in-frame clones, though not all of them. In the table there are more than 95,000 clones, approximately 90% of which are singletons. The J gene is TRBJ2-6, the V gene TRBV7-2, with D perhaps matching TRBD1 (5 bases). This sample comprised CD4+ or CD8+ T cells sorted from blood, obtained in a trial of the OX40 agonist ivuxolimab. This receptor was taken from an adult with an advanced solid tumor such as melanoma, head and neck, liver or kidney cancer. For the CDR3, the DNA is TGTGCCAGCAGCTTTCAGGGCGCTGGGGCCAACGTCCTGACTTTC. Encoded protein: CASSFQGAGANVLTF.